The 26 T cell receptor beta chains presented below share a single source sample, sequenced in a study of cytomegalovirus exposure and HLA in healthy donors. Both 60 Vbeta primers and 13 Jbeta primers went into the PCR. Clones were sequenced by immunoSEQ multiplex PCR, and TCRdb holds only the in-frame ones, with some missing. The table includes 130,000 to 150,000 clones, around three quarters detected once. Sequencing was performed on PBMCs. Receptor source: a man in his forties in good health and CMV-seropositive.

The gene calls are TRBV15 and TRBJ2-3; D might be TRBD2 (5 bases). V lost 8 bases, J lost 0 bases, and 12 bases lay in between. This CDR3 comprises 14 residues. Germline V gives CDR1 LNHNV, CDR2 YYDKDF (reference sequence). The CDR3 DNA reads as TGTGCCACCCGCGGTAGCGTTAGCACAGATACGCAGTATTTT. Encoded protein: CATRGSVSTDTQYF.

The chain joins TRBV7-2 to TRBJ2-1; TRBD2 matches at 11 bases. The CDR3 sequence is 14 residues long. The germline V gene encodes CDR1 SGHTA and CDR2 FQGNSA. Trimming took 5 bases from V and 5 from J; bases not matched to a gene: 2. The CDR3 DNA reads TGTGCCAGCAGCCGACTAGCGGGGAACAATGAGCAGTTCTTC. This codes for CASSRLAGNNEQFF. Combining the CDR3 with reference TRBV7-2 and TRBJ2-1 gives the whole variable domain GAGVSQSPSNKVTEKGKDVELRCDPISGHTALYWYRQSLGQGLEFLIYFQGNSAPDKSGLPSDRFSAERTGGSVSTLTIQRTQQEDSAVYLCASSRLAGNNEQFFGPGTRLTVL.

The chain recombines TRBV30 with TRBJ2-3; 12 bases align to TRBD2. The CDR3 totals 17 residues. In germline, CDR1 is GTSNPN, CDR2 SVGIG (reference sequence). Trimming at V came to 3 bases and at J to 2 bases, leaving 9 bases not matched to a gene. The CDR3 loop reads CAWSKGASGRATDTQYF. For the CDR3, the DNA is TGTGCCTGGAGCAAGGGGGCTAGCGGGAGGGCCACAGATACGCAGTATTTT.

The J gene is TRBJ1-1, the V gene TRBV7-3; 7 bases are shared with TRBD1. Germline CDR1 is SGHTA and CDR2 is FQGTGA. V was clipped by 5 bases and J by 1 base; unmatched bases: 4. The CDR3 length is 14 residues. The chain's CDR3 is CASSLQGRNTEAFF. CDR3 coding DNA: TGTGCCAGCAGCCTACAGGGGAGGAACACTGAAGCTTTCTTT.

The chain is built from TRBV2 and TRBJ2-3; 7 bases line up with TRBD2. The CDR3 consists of 14 residues. V gave up 6 bases and J gave up 2 bases; unmatched junction bases: 5. Germline V gene sequence: CDR1 SNHLY, CDR2 FYNNEI. Here the CDR3 DNA reads TGTGCCAGCAGAGCCGGGACTAACACAGATACGCAGTATTTT. It is translated as CASRAGTNTDTQYF.

V usage is TRBV6-6 and J usage is TRBJ1-4, with 9 positions matching TRBD1. J gave up 6 bases and V 5 bases, and 4 bases lay outside the gene matches. The CDR3 is 14 residues long. The germline V gene encodes CDR1 MNHNY and CDR2 SVGAGI (reference sequence). The CDR3 region has the DNA TGTGCCAGCAGTCCACAGGGGGCTGATGAAAAACTGTTTTTT. As protein: CASSPQGADEKLFF.

This clone appeared a single time. The chain has TRBV27 and TRBJ2-1, with D perhaps TRBD2 (7 bases). Per the germline V gene, CDR1 is MNHEY and CDR2 is SMNVEV (reference sequence). V was shortened by 7 bases and J by 5 bases, with 27 bases between the two germline ends. This CDR3 spans 18 amino acids. CDR3 residues: CASTPPGGAAEIHNEQFF. The CDR3 nucleotides read TGTGCCAGCACCCCCCCGGGGGGCGCGGCGGAAATTCACAATGAGCAGTTCTTC.

The genes are TRBV5-4 and TRBJ2-3; no clear D gene. CDR3 length equals 14 residues. The germline gives CDR1 SGHNT, CDR2 YYREEE (reference sequence). The V end was cut by 0 bases, the J end by 0 bases, with 5 bases between. The CDR3 sequence is CASSLDPSTDTQYF. CDR3 DNA sequence: TGTGCCAGCAGCTTGGATCCGAGCACAGATACGCAGTATTTT.

The J gene is TRBJ2-2, the V gene TRBV19, with 12 bases that match TRBD2. This CDR3 is built from 17 residues. Looked up from germline, CDR1 is LNHDA and CDR2 is SQIVND (reference sequence). V lost 5 bases to trimming and J lost 7 bases; unmatched junction nucleotides: 11. CDR3 residues: CASSSLAGGPSIGELFF. In DNA, the CDR3 is TGTGCCAGTAGTTCGCTAGCGGGAGGGCCCTCGATCGGGGAGCTGTTTTTT.

The sample holds a few counts of this clone. The genes are TRBV7-6 and TRBJ2-3; 8 bases fit TRBD2. This CDR3 has 16 residues. Looked up from germline, CDR1 is SGHVS and CDR2 is FNYEAQ. The ends lost 6 bases at V and 6 bases at J; junction bases unmatched: 14. This CDR3 reads CASSLLGLGGRDTQYF. The CDR3 DNA reads as TGTGCCAGCAGTCTACTGGGACTAGGGGGAAGGGATACGCAGTATTTT.

CDR3 coding DNA: TGTGCCAGCAGCAAGACAGTTTATCCTCAGCCCCAGCATTTT. This encodes CASSKTVYPQPQHF. V is TRBV28 and J is TRBJ1-5, with a tentative D call TRBD1 (5 bases). Germline CDR1 and CDR2: MDHEN and SYDVKM. Trimming shortened V by 6 bases and J by 6 bases, and 15 bases separated the two germline ends. The CDR3 has 14 amino acids.

The rearrangement joins TRBV5-1 to TRBJ2-7; perhaps TRBD2 as D (6 bases). This CDR3 is 13 amino acids long. Germline V gene sequence: CDR1 SGHRS, CDR2 YFSETQ. V lost 0 bases to trimming and J lost 6 bases, with 10 bases between them. CDR3 protein: CASSLASAPEQYF. The CDR3 nucleotides are TGCGCCAGCAGCTTGGCTAGCGCTCCCGAGCAGTACTTC.

The rearrangement joins TRBV2 to TRBJ2-5; D is perhaps TRBD2 (5 bases). The V gene's germline CDR1 is SNHLY and CDR2 FYNNEI. The CDR3 covers 15 residues. V dropped 6 bases and J dropped 4 bases, with 18 bases sitting between them. CDR3 sequence: CASRSDSSWGETQYF. The CDR3 DNA reads as TGTGCCAGCAGATCGGACTCGTCTTGGGGAGAGACCCAGTACTTC. Using reference TRBV2 and TRBJ2-5 for the parts outside the CDR3, the full variable domain is EPEVTQTPSHQVTQMGQEVILRCVPISNHLYFYWYRQILGQKVEFLVSFYNNEISEKSEIFDDQFSVERPDGSNFTLKIRSTKLEDSAMYFCASRSDSSWGETQYFGPGTRLLVL.

The chain is built from TRBV5-1 and TRBJ2-5; maybe TRBD2 (6 bases). The end of the DNA is better explained by TRBJ2-7, so the J call may be wrong. Germline CDR1 and CDR2: SGHRS and YFSETQ. This CDR3 spans 18 amino acids. The CDR3 is CASSLAYGDSGGPYEQYF. CDR3 bases: TGCGCCAGCAGCTTAGCGTATGGGGACTCAGGCGGGCCCTACGAGCAGTACTTC.

The chain joins TRBV5-6 to TRBJ2-5, with 12 bases aligning to TRBD1. The junction had 6 bases not matched to a gene; V was cut back by 4 bases and J by 5 bases. The CDR3 is made up of 15 amino acids. Germline CDR1 is SGHDT and CDR2 is YYEEEE. This chain's CDR3 is CASSKGQGAGETQYF. CDR3 DNA sequence: TGTGCCAGCAGCAAGGGACAGGGGGCTGGTGAGACCCAGTACTTC.

The CDR3 bases are TGTGCCAGCACCCAACTACAGGGGGGGGCCGGGGAGCTGTTTTTT. This codes for CASTQLQGGAGELFF. The chain combines TRBV2 with TRBJ2-2, with D tentatively TRBD1 (8 bases). Germline V CDR1 and CDR2: SNHLY, FYNNEI. The V end was cut by 7 bases, the J end by 6 bases, with 18 bases between. This CDR3 is 15 amino acids long.

The V gene is TRBV30, the J gene TRBJ2-1; TRBD1 aligns across 8 bases. CDR1 and CDR2 (germline): GTSNPN, SVGIG (reference sequence). With 1 base clipped from V and 14 bases from J, the junction kept 10 bases outside the gene matches. This CDR3 region has 13 residues. CDR3 bases: TGTGCCTGGAGTGCTGTTAGGACAGGGAGAGAGTTCTTC. Protein product: CAWSAVRTGREFF.

This rearrangement joins TRBV7-6 to TRBJ2-2; 9 nucleotides match TRBD1. Germline assignment: CDR1 SGHVS and CDR2 FNYEAQ. V gave up 2 bases and J gave up 8 bases; unmatched junction bases: 9. CDR3 length: 16 residues. For the CDR3, the DNA is TGTGCCAGCAGCTTAAGGCCGGGACAGGGTGGTGGGGAGCTGTTTTTT. It yields the protein CASSLRPGQGGGELFF.

The rearrangement joins TRBV6-1 to TRBJ1-2; D possibly corresponds to TRBD1 (5 bases). CDR1 and CDR2 (germline): MNHNS, SASEGT. CDR3 length equals 11 residues. Trimming pared 6 bases from V and 5 bases from J, leaving 7 bases between. CDR3 in DNA: TGTGCCAGCAGGGGGGGTTATGGCTACACCTTC. Translating gives CASRGGYGYTF.

This chain joins TRBV6-5 and TRBJ2-7; TRBD1 is a possible D gene (6 bases). V shed 4 bases and J shed 3 bases, with 16 bases lying between them. The CDR3 has 15 amino acids. Germline V lookup: CDR1 MNHEY, CDR2 SVGAGI. This CDR3 is CASSLDQGLGYEQYF. The CDR3 DNA reads as TGTGCCAGCAGTTTGGATCAGGGGCTGGGCTACGAGCAGTACTTC.

This chain uses TRBV7-3 with TRBJ2-1; 8 nucleotides agree with TRBD2. Germline V lookup: CDR1 SGHTA, CDR2 FQGTGA. This CDR3 has 12 residues. After removal of 4 bases from V and 9 bases from J, the junction contained 2 bases not matched to a gene. In DNA form, the CDR3 reads TGTGCCAGCAGCTCTCTAGCGGGTGAGCAGTTCTTC. Amino acid sequence: CASSSLAGEQFF.

The rearrangement joins TRBV27 to TRBJ1-5; D gene uncertain. V lost 2 bases and J lost 5, with 10 bases in between. The CDR3 runs 14 residues. Germline CDR1 is MNHEY and CDR2 is SMNVEV (reference sequence). The CDR3 loop is CASSLGQSYQPQHF. The CDR3 nucleotides read TGTGCCAGCAGTTTAGGGCAGAGCTATCAGCCCCAGCATTTT.

The rearrangement uses TRBV30 and TRBJ2-6, with TRBD1 as a possible D gene (6 bases). Looked up from germline, CDR1 is GTSNPN and CDR2 is SVGIG (reference sequence). With 5 bases removed from V and 8 bases from J, the gap between germline ends came to 16 bases. The CDR3 consists of 14 residues. CDR3 bases: TGTGCCTGGCAGGGGTTACCCGTGTCCAACGTCCTGACTTTC. This codes for CAWQGLPVSNVLTF.

The chain carries TRBV15 and TRBJ2-1; 7 bases map to TRBD1. CDR1 and CDR2 from the germline V gene are LNHNV and YYDKDF (reference sequence). This CDR3 has 11 amino acids. The V segment lost 1 base and the J segment 16 bases; nucleotides outside the gene matches: 4. CDR3 protein: CATSRGRGGFF. The CDR3 bases are TGTGCCACCAGCAGAGGTAGAGGGGGCTTCTTC.

In this sample, this clone turned up a few times. In DNA form, the CDR3 reads TGTGCCAGCAGCCGTGGAGGGGCGGATGGCTACACCTTC. It is translated as CASSRGGADGYTF. V gene TRBV4-2 combines with J gene TRBJ1-2, with D possibly matching TRBD1 (5 bases). Trimming stripped 4 bases from V and 6 bases from J, with 12 bases between. The CDR3 contains 13 residues. Germline V CDR1 and CDR2: LGHNA, YNFKEQ.

A few counts support this clone. The V gene is TRBV7-2, the J gene TRBJ2-1; D might be TRBD2 (6 bases). Germline loops: CDR1 SGHTA, CDR2 FQGNSA. The CDR3 contains 18 residues. Trimming took 1 base from V and 4 from J, leaving 20 bases between them. The CDR3 loop is CASSLGGPGAGIYNEQFF. CDR3 bases: TGTGCCAGCAGCTTAGGGGGACCCGGGGCGGGAATATACAATGAGCAGTTCTTC.